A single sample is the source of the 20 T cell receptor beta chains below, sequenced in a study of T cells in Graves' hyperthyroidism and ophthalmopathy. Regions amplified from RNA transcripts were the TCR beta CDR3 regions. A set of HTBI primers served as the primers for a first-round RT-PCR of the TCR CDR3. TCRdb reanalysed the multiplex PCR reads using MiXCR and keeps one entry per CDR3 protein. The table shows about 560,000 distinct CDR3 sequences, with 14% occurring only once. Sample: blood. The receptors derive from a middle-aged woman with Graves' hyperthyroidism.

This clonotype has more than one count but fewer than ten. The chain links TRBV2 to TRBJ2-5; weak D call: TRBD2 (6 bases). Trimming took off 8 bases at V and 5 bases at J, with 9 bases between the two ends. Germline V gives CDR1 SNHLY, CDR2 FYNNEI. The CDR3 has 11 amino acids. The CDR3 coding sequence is TGTGCCAGCCGGGAGACGGAGACCCAGTACTTC. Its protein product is CASRETETQYF.

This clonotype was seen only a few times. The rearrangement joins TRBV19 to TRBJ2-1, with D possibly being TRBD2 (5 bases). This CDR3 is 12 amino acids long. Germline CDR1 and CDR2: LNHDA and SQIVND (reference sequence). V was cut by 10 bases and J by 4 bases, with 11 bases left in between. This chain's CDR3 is CATRRGYNEQFF. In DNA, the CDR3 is TGTGCCACCCGACGGGGATACAATGAGCAGTTCTTC.

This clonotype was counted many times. CDR3 amino acids: CASSLGRGTGFWGATNEKLFF. The CDR3 DNA follows: TGTGCCAGCAGCTTAGGAAGAGGGACAGGTTTTTGGGGTGCAACTAATGAAAAACTGTTTTTT. J is TRBJ1-4 and V is TRBV11-2; 8 nucleotides align to TRBD1. The CDR3 consists of 21 residues. Per germline, CDR1 SGHAT and CDR2 FQNNGV. The V gene end was trimmed by 1 base and the J gene end by 0 bases; junction bases not matched to a gene: 16. Looking up the rest from reference TRBV11-2 and TRBJ1-4 gives the full variable domain: EAGVAQSPRYKIIEKRQSVAFWCNPISGHATLYWYQQILGQGPKLLIQFQNNGVVDDSQLPKDRFSAERLKGVDSTLKIQPAKLEDSAVYLCASSLGRGTGFWGATNEKLFFGSGTQLSVL.

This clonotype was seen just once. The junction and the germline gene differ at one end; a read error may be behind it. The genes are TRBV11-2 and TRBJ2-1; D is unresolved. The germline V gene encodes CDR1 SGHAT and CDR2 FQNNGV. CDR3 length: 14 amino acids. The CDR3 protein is CASGFGSGRNEQFF. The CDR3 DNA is TGTGCCAGCGGCTTTGGGTCCGGCCGCAATGAGCAGTTCTTC.

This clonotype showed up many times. The CDR3 region is CASSQDPAGGLTLHF. CDR3 DNA: TGTGCCAGCAGCCAAGATCCGGCAGGGGGCTTAACCCTCCACTTT. The chain couples TRBV3-1 to TRBJ1-6; 8 nucleotides align to TRBD1. The CDR3 is 15 amino acids. Trimming at V came to 0 bases and at J to 14 bases, leaving 9 bases not matched to a gene. Germline V CDR1 and CDR2: LGHDT, YNNKEL (reference sequence).

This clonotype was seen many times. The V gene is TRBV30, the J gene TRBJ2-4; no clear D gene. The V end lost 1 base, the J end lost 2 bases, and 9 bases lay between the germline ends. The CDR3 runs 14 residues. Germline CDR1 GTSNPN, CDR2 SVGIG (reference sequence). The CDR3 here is CAWSGTPTKNIQYF. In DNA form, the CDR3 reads TGTGCCTGGAGTGGCACACCGACCAAAAACATTCAGTACTTC.

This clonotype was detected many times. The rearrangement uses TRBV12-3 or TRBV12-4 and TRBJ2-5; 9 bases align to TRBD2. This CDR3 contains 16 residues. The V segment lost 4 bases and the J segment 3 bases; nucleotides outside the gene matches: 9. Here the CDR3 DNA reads TGTGCCAGCAGTTCCACAGCGGGAGGAGGAGAAGAGACCCAGTACTTC. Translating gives CASSSTAGGGEETQYF.

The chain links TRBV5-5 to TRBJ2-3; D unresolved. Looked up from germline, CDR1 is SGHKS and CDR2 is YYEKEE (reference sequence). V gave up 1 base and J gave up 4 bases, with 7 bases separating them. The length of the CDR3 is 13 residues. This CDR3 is CASSLYRSDTQYF. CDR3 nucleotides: TGTGCCAGCAGCTTGTATCGCTCAGATACGCAGTATTTT.

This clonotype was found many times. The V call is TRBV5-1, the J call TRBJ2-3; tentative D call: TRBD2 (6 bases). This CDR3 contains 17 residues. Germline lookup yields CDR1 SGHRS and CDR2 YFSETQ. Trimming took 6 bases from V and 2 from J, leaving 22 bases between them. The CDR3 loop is CASTWGVPGLTTDTQYF. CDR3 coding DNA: TGCGCCAGCACCTGGGGGGTACCGGGACTCACCACAGATACGCAGTATTTT.

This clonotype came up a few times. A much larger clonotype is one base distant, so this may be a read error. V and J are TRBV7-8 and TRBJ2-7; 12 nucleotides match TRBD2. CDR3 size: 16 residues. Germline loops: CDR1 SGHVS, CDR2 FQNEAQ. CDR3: CASSPQTSGSFYGQYF. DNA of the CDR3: TGTGCCAGCAGCCCCCAGACTAGCGGGAGCTTCTACGGGCAGTACTTC.

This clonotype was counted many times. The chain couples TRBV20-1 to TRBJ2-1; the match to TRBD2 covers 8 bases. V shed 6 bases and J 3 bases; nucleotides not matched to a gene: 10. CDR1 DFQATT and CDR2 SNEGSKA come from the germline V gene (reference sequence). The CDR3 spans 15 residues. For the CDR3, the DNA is TGCAGTGCCCCCCCAGCGGGAGCTGGCTACAATGAGCAGTTCTTC. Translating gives CSAPPAGAGYNEQFF.

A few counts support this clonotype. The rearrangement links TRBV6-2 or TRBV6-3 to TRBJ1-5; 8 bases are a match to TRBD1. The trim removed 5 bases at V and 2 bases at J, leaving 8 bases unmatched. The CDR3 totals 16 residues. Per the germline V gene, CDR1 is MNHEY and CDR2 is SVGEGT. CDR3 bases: TGTGCCAGCAGTCCAGGGACAGGACGGGGCAATCAGCCCCAGCATTTT. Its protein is CASSPGTGRGNQPQHF.

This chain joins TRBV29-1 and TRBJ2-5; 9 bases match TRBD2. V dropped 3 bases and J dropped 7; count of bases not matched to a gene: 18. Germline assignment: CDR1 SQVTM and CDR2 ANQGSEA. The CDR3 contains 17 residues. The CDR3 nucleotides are TGCAGCGTTGACGGGGCGGCTAGCGGGACGATGCTGGGGACCCAGTACTTC. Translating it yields CSVDGAASGTMLGTQYF.

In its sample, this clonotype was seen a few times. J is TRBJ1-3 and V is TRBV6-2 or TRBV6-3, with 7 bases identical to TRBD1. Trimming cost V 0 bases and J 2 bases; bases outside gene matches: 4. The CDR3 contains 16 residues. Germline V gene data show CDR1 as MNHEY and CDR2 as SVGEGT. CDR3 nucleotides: TGTGCCAGCAGTTACTCCGGGACAGTGCCTGGAAACACCATATATTTT. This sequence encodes CASSYSGTVPGNTIYF.

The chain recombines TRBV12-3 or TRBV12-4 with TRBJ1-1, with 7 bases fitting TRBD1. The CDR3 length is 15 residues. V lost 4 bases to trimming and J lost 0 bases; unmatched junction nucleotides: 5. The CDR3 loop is CASSYEDRMNTEAFF. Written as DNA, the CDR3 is TGTGCCAGCAGTTACGAGGACAGGATGAACACTGAAGCTTTCTTT.

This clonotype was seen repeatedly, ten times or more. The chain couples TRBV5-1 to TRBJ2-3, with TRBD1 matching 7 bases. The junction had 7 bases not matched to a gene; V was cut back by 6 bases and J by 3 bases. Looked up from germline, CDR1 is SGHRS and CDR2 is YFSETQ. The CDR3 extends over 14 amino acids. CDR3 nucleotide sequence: TGCGCCAGCATGGGGACAGCTAAAACAGATACGCAGTATTTT. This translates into CASMGTAKTDTQYF.

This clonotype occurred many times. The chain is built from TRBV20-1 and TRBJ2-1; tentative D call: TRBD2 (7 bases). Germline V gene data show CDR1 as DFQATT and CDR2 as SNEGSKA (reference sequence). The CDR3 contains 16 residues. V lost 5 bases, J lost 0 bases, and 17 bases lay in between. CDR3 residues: CSALPSGGASYNEQFF. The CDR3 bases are TGCAGTGCTCTACCCTCTGGGGGGGCCTCCTACAATGAGCAGTTCTTC.

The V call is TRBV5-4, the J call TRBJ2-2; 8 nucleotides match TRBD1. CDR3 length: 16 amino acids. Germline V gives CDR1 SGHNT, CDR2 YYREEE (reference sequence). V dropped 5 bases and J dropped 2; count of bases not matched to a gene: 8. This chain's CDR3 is CASRWAQGANTGELFF. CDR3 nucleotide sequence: TGTGCCAGCAGATGGGCTCAGGGGGCAAACACCGGGGAGCTGTTTTTT. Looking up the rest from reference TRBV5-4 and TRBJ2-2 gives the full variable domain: ETGVTQSPTHLIKTRGQQVTLRCSSQSGHNTVSWYQQALGQGPQFIFQYYREEENGRGNFPPRFSGLQFPNYSSELNVNALELDDSALYLCASRWAQGANTGELFFGEGSRLTVL.

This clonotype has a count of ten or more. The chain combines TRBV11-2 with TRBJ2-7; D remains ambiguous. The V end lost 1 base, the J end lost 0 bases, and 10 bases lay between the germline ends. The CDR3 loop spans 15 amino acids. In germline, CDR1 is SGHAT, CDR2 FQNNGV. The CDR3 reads CASSLVADNSYEQYF. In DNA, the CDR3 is TGTGCCAGCAGCTTAGTGGCGGATAACTCCTACGAGCAGTACTTC.

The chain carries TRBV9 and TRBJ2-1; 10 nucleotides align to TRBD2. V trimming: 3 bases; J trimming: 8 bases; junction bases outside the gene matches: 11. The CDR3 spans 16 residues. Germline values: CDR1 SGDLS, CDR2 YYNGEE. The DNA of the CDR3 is TGTGCCAGCAGCGCTGTACTAGCGGGAATTGCGGATGAGCAGTTCTTC. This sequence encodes CASSAVLAGIADEQFF.